The clone carrying this T cell receptor beta chain appeared a single time. As handled by the study authors: Amplification of reference gene primers was used by the study to estimate nucleated cell counts. TCRdb keeps only in-frame clones here, not all; method: immunoSEQ multiplex PCR. V, J and clone size are those of that table, while D and trimming were read from the DNA. The data show some 260,000 clones, 88% seen once. The record originates from a study of blood T cell repertoires in COVID-19. CDR3 length: 14 amino acids. The V gene lost 4 bases and the J gene lost 6 bases, with 16 bases spanning the gap. From germline, CDR1 is SGHNT and CDR2 YENEEA.

The sequence was obtained from a woman in her thirties with acute or convalescent COVID-19. V gene TRBV11-3 combines with J gene TRBJ2-7, with a possible D match to TRBD2 (6 bases). Sample: peripheral blood. CDR3 DNA: TGTGCCAGCAGCTCGGGGGTGGGTTTTCGCGAGCAGTACTTC. The encoded protein is CASSSGVGFREQYF. The full variable domain, completed using reference TRBV11-3 and TRBJ2-7, is EAGVVQSPRYKIIEKKQPVAFWCNPISGHNTLYWYLQNLGQGPELLIRYENEEAVDDSQLPKDRFSAERLKGVDSTLKIQPAELGDSAVYLCASSSGVGFREQYFGPGTRLTVT.